This T cell receptor (beta chain) was sequenced during a study of T cell repertoires in cytomegalovirus infection. This clonotype has just a few counts. The junction departs from germline at one end; a sequencing error may be responsible. TCRdb ran MiXCR on the reads and lists one entry per CDR3 protein. The repertoire consists of roughly 200,000 distinct CDR3 sequences, with approximately 18% occurring once and the leading ten covering approximately 26%. There are 15 residues in the CDR3. Germline V gene data show CDR1 as SGHVS and CDR2 as FNYEAQ. The chain is built from TRBV7-6 and TRBJ2-3, with TRBD1 matching over 7 bases. This clonotype was obtained from a human donor in good health (CMV status not recorded). Some clones in this sample may be carry-over from other donors' samples. Sequences were obtained from CD8+ T cells from PBMCs. The CDR3 region is CASTLTGASEGTQYF. CDR3 bases: TGTGCCAGCACCTTAACAGGGGCCTCGGAAGGTACGCAGTATTTT.